This note documents a single T cell receptor beta chain sequence. Method: immunoSEQ multiplex PCR; TCRdb's copy keeps in-frame clones and lacks some. This table holds just under 250,000 clones, roughly 91% found once. The sample originates from a study of blood T cell repertoires in COVID-19. Whole-study context: PBMCs, B-cell-depleted T cells, or T cells were the source of the cDNA or gDNA that made up the material.

This study enrolled people aged about 18 to 100 from about two dozen US geographic areas. CDR1 MGHDK and CDR2 SYGVNS come from the germline V gene. The V and J ends lost 6 bases and 2 bases respectively, with 20 bases between them. The CDR3 sequence is 17 residues long. Material: PBMCs or T cells enriched from blood (not recorded which). This receptor was identified in a woman aged 30 to 39 who had recovered from COVID-19. The genes are TRBV25-1 and TRBJ2-1; tentative D call: TRBD2 (6 bases). The CDR3 here is CASRNGGRRAPYNEQFF. In nucleotides, the CDR3 is TGTGCCAGCAGGAACGGCGGACGGAGGGCCCCCTACAATGAGCAGTTCTTC.